These 6 T cell receptor beta chains were all obtained from the same sample, sequenced in a study of T cells in women clearing cervical HPV infection. Assay used: immunoSEQ multiplex PCR; TCRdb lists only in-frame clones, some missing. The clone table shows over 45,000 clones, with the ten largest holding about 1.5%. Specimen: blood buffy coat. The receptor source for this set is a woman between 18 and 70 years old with a cervical HPV16 infection that either progressed to CIN3+ or cleared (not recorded which).

With respect to this clone: The CDR3 end lies 3 residues beyond the end of the read and is filled in from the germline J gene. The chain joins TRBV20-1 to TRBJ2-3; 11 bases agree with TRBD2. The CDR3 contains 17 residues. Per germline, CDR1 DFQATT and CDR2 SNEGSKA (reference sequence). Trimming cost V 1 base and J 6 bases; bases outside gene matches: 12. CDR3 DNA, as far as it was read: TGCAGTGCTAGAGGGCCCCCTAGCGGGGGGAAGAGGGATACG. This gives the protein CSARGPPSGGKRDT. The whole CDR3 is CSARGPPSGGKRDTQYF.

As to this clone: The read stops 3 residues short of the end of the CDR3; the missing end is completed from the germline J gene. This chain joins TRBV10-1 and TRBJ2-5; TRBD1 might be the D (5 bases). The length of the CDR3 is 15 residues. V gave up 2 bases and J gave up 4 bases, with 14 bases separating them. CDR1 is WNHNN, CDR2 SYGVQD, per germline (reference sequence). The CDR3 protein is CASSEGHKNVETQYF. CDR3 DNA (partial): TGCGCCAGCAGTGAGGGACACAAGAACGTAGAGACC.

As concerns this clone: The read stops 3 residues short of the end of the CDR3; the missing end is completed from the germline J gene. The V call is TRBV5-1, the J call TRBJ1-6, with 7 bases that match TRBD1. Germline loops: CDR1 SGHRS, CDR2 YFSETQ. V shed 4 bases, J shed 7 bases, and the junction held 5 bases outside the gene matches. This CDR3 is built from 14 residues. The DNA read from the CDR3 is TGCGCCAGCAGCCCAGGACAGGAGAATTCACCC. As protein: CASSPGQENSP. The whole CDR3 protein reads CASSPGQENSPLHF.

Notes on this clone: The read ends 3 residues before the CDR3 terminus; that terminus is restored from the germline J gene. The V gene is TRBV7-8, the J gene TRBJ2-3; a possible D gene is TRBD2 (5 bases). CDR3 length: 16 residues. Germline V gives CDR1 SGHVS, CDR2 FQNEAQ. The V end was cut by 4 bases, the J end by 2 bases, with 16 bases between. The sequenced part of the CDR3 DNA is TGTGCCAGCAGCTCCCTAGCCAAACTACTCACAGATACG. Amino acids: CASSSLAKLLTDT. In full, the CDR3 is CASSSLAKLLTDTQYF.

On this clone itself: The missing CDR3 end, 3 residues past where the read stops, is filled in from the germline J gene. J is TRBJ2-7 and V is TRBV20-1, with TRBD1 matching 8 bases. Germline-derived CDR1 and CDR2 are DFQATT and SNEGSKA (reference sequence). The V segment lost 6 bases and the J segment 5 bases; nucleotides outside the gene matches: 6. The CDR3 length is 12 residues. The CDR3 loop reads CSAQNRGDEQYF. CDR3 DNA, as far as it was read: TGCAGTGCCCAAAACAGGGGGGACGAG.

Comments on this clone: With the read ending 3 residues before the CDR3 end, the germline J gene is used to fill in that end. The gene calls are TRBV7-3 and TRBJ2-1, with 7 bases aligning to TRBD1. Germline values: CDR1 SGHTA, CDR2 FQGTGA. The CDR3 spans 16 residues. Unmatched junction bases numbered 10, after V lost 1 base and J lost 7 bases. The CDR3 reads CASSLIWAEGANEQFF. CDR3 DNA, as far as it was read: TGTGCCAGCAGCTTAATATGGGCTGAGGGGGCGAATGAG. Complete variable domain (other parts from reference TRBV7-3 and TRBJ2-1): GAGVSQTPSNKVTEKGKYVELRCDPISGHTALYWYRQSLGQGPEFLIYFQGTGAADDSGLPNDRFFAVRPEGSVSTLKIQRTERGDSAVYLCASSLIWAEGANEQFFGPGTRLTVL.